The T cell receptor beta chain described here comes from a study of prognosis after radiotherapy for stage I lung cancer. Study information: Six or seven patients had squamous cell carcinoma and about a dozen had adenocarcinoma.

Findings and caveats of the study: Post-treatment Shannon entropy following stereotactic body radiation therapy was lower among patients who developed distant metastases.

From genomic DNA, TCR beta CDR3 was amplified by two-round multiplex PCR. Primers were specific to each TRBV and TRBJ gene in first-round PCR. Universal primers were what the second PCR round relied on. One entry per CDR3 protein, called by TCRdb with MiXCR from the multiplex PCR reads. This sample has fewer than 25,000 distinct CDR3 sequences, with around 46% found just once. A remark on this clonotype: What it binds is not known.

Sample collection consisted of approximately 6.5 milliliters of peripheral blood drawn at each of two time points. Germline CDR1 reads SEHNR; CDR2 reads FQNEAQ (reference sequence). This CDR3 region has 13 residues. Trimming removed 2 bases at V and 7 bases at J, with 11 bases between. The starting material was PBMCs, obtained before or after stereotactic body radiation therapy (not recorded which). This sequence joins TRBV7-9 and TRBJ1-1; no firm D call. The clonotype was recovered from a donor over 45 with non-small cell lung cancer. The CDR3 region has the DNA TGTGCCAGCAGCTTAATCGGTACAAGTGAAGCTTTCTTT. This encodes CASSLIGTSEAFF.